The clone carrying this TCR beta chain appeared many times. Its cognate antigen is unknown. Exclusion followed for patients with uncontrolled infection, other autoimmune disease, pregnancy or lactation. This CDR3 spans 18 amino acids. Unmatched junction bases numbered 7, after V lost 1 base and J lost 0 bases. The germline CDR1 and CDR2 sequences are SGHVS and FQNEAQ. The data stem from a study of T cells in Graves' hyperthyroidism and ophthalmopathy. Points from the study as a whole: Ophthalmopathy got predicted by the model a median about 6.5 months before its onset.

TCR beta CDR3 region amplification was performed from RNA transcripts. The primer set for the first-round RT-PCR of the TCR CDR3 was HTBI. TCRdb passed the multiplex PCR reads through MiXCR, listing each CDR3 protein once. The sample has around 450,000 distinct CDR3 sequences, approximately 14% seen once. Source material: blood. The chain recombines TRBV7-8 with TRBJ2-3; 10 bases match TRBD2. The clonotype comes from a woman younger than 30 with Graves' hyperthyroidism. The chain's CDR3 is CASSLGLAGGLSTDTQYF. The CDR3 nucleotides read TGTGCCAGCAGCTTAGGGTTAGCGGGGGGCCTCAGCACAGATACGCAGTATTTT. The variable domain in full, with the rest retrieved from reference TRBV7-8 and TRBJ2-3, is GAGVSQSPRYKVAKRGQDVALRCDPISGHVSLFWYQQALGQGPEFLTYFQNEAQLDKSGLPSDRFFAERPEGSVSTLKIQRTQQEDSAVYLCASSLGLAGGLSTDTQYFGPGTRLTVL.